This T cell receptor (beta chain) was recorded in a study of control samples from healthy donors and cancer patients. The data were produced by immunoSEQ multiplex PCR, yet TCRdb's version contains in-frame clones alone and is incomplete. Of some 130,000 clones in the sample, 75% to 95% were seen once. From germline, CDR1 is LGHDT and CDR2 YNNKEL (reference sequence). The length of the CDR3 is 15 residues. V lost 4 bases, J lost 6 bases, and 18 bases lay in between. The material sequenced was blood. This clonotype originated in a man aged 18 to 35 in good health. The chain carries TRBV3-1 (or the pseudogene TRBV3-2) and TRBJ1-2, with a tentative D call TRBD1 (5 bases). CDR3 coding DNA: TGTGCCAGCAGCCCCTACCTAGGGGCCCCGGATGGCTACACCTTC. Translated: CASSPYLGAPDGYTF.